The T cell receptor beta chain described here comes from a study of blood T cell repertoires in COVID-19. Study details: Sites across the United States, Italy and Spain contributed samples from acute and convalescent COVID-19. Sample material is recorded as cDNA or gDNA derived from T cells, B-cell-depleted T cells, or PBMCs.

CDR3 size: 15 residues. Losses at the gene ends were 4 bases for V and 5 bases for J; bases not matched to a gene: 5. Germline CDR1 and CDR2: MRHNA and SNTAGT. A few counts support this clone. How the authors handled the data: Amplification of reference gene primers was used by the study to estimate nucleated cell counts. Only in-frame clones appear in the TCRdb table, and some are missing; sequencing was by immunoSEQ multiplex PCR. V, J and clone size are taken as reported in that table, and D and trimming were inferred from the DNA itself. The sample has 110,000 or so clones; roughly 80% are singletons.

The chain employs TRBV6-4 and TRBJ1-2, with 12 bases fitting TRBD1. Material: peripheral blood. The receptor was isolated from a man between 50 and 59 years old with acute or convalescent COVID-19. CDR3 in DNA: TGTGCCAGCAGTGCGGGACAGGGGGCTCAATATGGCTACACCTTC. Protein: CASSAGQGAQYGYTF.